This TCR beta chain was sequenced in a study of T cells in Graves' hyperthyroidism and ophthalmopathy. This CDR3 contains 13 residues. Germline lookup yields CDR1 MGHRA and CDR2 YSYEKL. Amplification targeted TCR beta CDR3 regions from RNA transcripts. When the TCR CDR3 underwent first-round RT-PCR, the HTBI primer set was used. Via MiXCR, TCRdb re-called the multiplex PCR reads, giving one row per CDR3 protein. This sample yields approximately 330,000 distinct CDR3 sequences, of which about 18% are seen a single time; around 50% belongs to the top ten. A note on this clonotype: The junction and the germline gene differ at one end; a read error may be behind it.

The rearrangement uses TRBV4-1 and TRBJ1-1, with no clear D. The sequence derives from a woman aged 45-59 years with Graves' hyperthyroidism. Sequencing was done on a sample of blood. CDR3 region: CASSQESKPGAFF. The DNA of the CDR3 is TGTGCCAGCAGCCAAGAGAGTAAACCGGGAGCTTTCTTT.